Listed below are T cell receptor beta chains from one sample, sequenced in a study of cytotoxic CD8 clonotypes in ibrutinib-treated CLL. Here immunoSEQ multiplex PCR was the method, and the copy in TCRdb shows in-frame clones only, minus some. Here the sample spans approximately 200,000 clones, around three quarters being singletons. The sequenced sample was PBMCs, obtained after 24 months of ibrutinib treatment. These receptor sequences come from a human donor with chronic lymphocytic leukemia. The CDR3 runs from the conserved cysteine through the conserved F or W. A D gene is named only where the DNA matches it firmly. Not all rows give a size; the values are once, few, many and, for expanded clones, a class.

V gene	J gene	clone size	D gene	CDR3 DNA	CDR3 protein
TRBV28	TRBJ2-7	NA	NA	TGTGCCAGCAGTTTCCCTTCCGGTAGTTTCTACGAGCAGTACTTC	CASSFPSGSFYEQYF
TRBV9	TRBJ2-1	NA	TRBD2	TGTGCCAGCAGCGTAGTTGGGACTAGCGGGAGGAATGAGCAGTTCTTC	CASSVVGTSGRNEQFF
TRBV21-1	TRBJ1-1	NA	NA	TGTGCCAGCAGCAAAGGTGTCCAGGGATTTTTAAAGAACACTGAAGCTTTCTTT	CASSKGVQGFLKNTEAFF
TRBV28	TRBJ2-5	NA	NA	TGTGCCAGCAGTTTAATAGCGGATTCTAGGGAGACCCAGTACTTC	CASSLIADSRETQYF
TRBV13	TRBJ2-4	NA	NA	TGTGCCAGCAGCTTATCAGCCTTTCTAGCCAAAAACATTCAGTACTTC	CASSLSAFLAKNIQYF
TRBV5-4	TRBJ1-3	NA	NA	TGTGCCAGCAGTTGGGACTCTGGAAACACCATATATTTT	CASSWDSGNTIYF
TRBV27	TRBJ2-1	once	NA	TGTGCCAGCAGTCTCGTAGCCGGTTATAACAATGAGCAGTTCTTC	CASSLVAGYNNEQFF
TRBV18	TRBJ2-7	NA	TRBD2	TGTGCCAGCTCACCACCCGGGCGGATAGCGGGAGGGATTACCTACGAGCAGTACTTC	CASSPPGRIAGGITYEQYF
TRBV5-1	TRBJ2-5	NA	TRBD2	TGCGCCAGCAGCTCAGGGACTAGCGAGCCCCTCGAGACCCAGTACTTC	CASSSGTSEPLETQYF
TRBV7-2	TRBJ2-7	NA	TRBD2	TGTGCCAGCAGCAAACAATTAGCGGGAGATTACGAGCAGTACTTC	CASSKQLAGDYEQYF
TRBV5-4	TRBJ2-3	NA	NA	TGTGCCAGCAGCTTGCCTTACAGCACAGATACGCAGTATTTT	CASSLPYSTDTQYF
TRBV4-3	TRBJ2-1	NA	NA	TGCGCCAGCAGCCACGCCAGTACGAACAATGAGCAGTTCTTC	CASSHASTNNEQFF
TRBV9	TRBJ2-3	NA	TRBD2	TGTGCCAGCGGGCGGGAGGAGATTTCGAATACGCAGTATTTT	CASGREEISNTQYF
TRBV6-4	TRBJ2-7	NA	NA	TGTGCCAGCAGGGACCTCCGGACGACCTACGAGCAGTACTTC	CASRDLRTTYEQYF
TRBV19	TRBJ2-6	NA	NA	TGTGCCAGTAGACACACCGGGGTTCGCTCTGGGGCCAACGTCCTGACTTTC	CASRHTGVRSGANVLTF
TRBV11-2	TRBJ2-2	NA	NA	TGTGCCAGCAGCTTAGAGCGAACCGGGGAGCTGTTTTTT	CASSLERTGELFF
TRBV4-3	TRBJ1-5	NA	TRBD1	TGCGCCAGCAGCCAGGAACAGGGGCTCCAGCCCCAGCATTTT	CASSQEQGLQPQHF
TRBV15	TRBJ2-3	NA	TRBD2	TGTGCCACCAGCAGAGTGACTAGCGGCACAGATACGCAGTATTTT	CATSRVTSGTDTQYF
TRBV28	TRBJ2-2	NA	NA	TGTGCCAGCGGAAAGAACACCGGGGAGCTGTTTTTT	CASGKNTGELFF
TRBV7-3	TRBJ2-4	NA	NA	TGTGCCAGCAGCTCAAGCTACGGGATGGACAAAAACATTCAGTACTTC	CASSSSYGMDKNIQYF
TRBV7-2	TRBJ2-7	few	TRBD2	TGTGCCAGCAGCTTCGGCGGGAGTATGGTGGAGCAGTACTTC	CASSFGGSMVEQYF
TRBV9	TRBJ1-2	few	NA	TGTGCCAGCAGCGCAGGATTTGGCTACACCTTC	CASSAGFGYTF
TRBV18	TRBJ1-4	NA	NA	TGTGCCAGCTCATTCAGAGCAACTAATGAAAAACTGTTTTTT	CASSFRATNEKLFF
TRBV29-1	TRBJ1-4	few	NA	TGCAGCGTTACGGACAGAGGAGAAAAACTGTTTTTT	CSVTDRGEKLFF
TRBV27	TRBJ2-5	few	NA	TGTGCCAGCAGTTCCACGGACCTACAGGAGACCCAGTACTTC	CASSSTDLQETQYF
TRBV12-5	TRBJ2-3	NA	NA	TGTGCTAGTGGTTTGGGAGGGGGGAATACGCAGTATTTT	CASGLGGGNTQYF
TRBV12-5	TRBJ2-7	NA	NA	TGTGCTAGTGGTCTAACCTACGAGCAGTACTTC	CASGLTYEQYF
TRBV5-4	TRBJ1-1	few	NA	TGTGCCAGCAGCGAGAAGGTGAGGGGGGACACTGAAGCTTTCTTT	CASSEKVRGDTEAFF
TRBV9	TRBJ1-5	NA	NA	TGTGCCAGCAGCGCGGGGGTTAGCAATCAGCCCCAGCATTTT	CASSAGVSNQPQHF
TRBV5-1	TRBJ2-7	NA	NA	TGCGCCAGCAGCTTGGTCCAGGGAAGCTCCTACGAGCAGTACTTC	CASSLVQGSSYEQYF
TRBV4-1	TRBJ2-3	NA	NA	TGCGCCAGCAGCCCCCGGGACTCCGTGTCGGACACAGATACGCAGTATTTT	CASSPRDSVSDTDTQYF
TRBV6-5	TRBJ2-7	NA	TRBD2	TGTGCCAGCAGTTTGGCTAGCGGATCCTACGAGCAGTACTTC	CASSLASGSYEQYF
TRBV5-1	TRBJ1-1	NA	TRBD1	TGCGCCAGCAGCTTGGACCCACGACAGGGTACGAACACTGAAGCTTTCTTT	CASSLDPRQGTNTEAFF
TRBV13	TRBJ2-3	NA	NA	TGTGCCAGCAGCCCCAGTCCTAGCACAGATACGCAGTATTTT	CASSPSPSTDTQYF
TRBV30	TRBJ2-2	NA	TRBD2	TGTGCCTGGAGGCTAGCGGGAGGCTTCGGGGAGCTGTTTTTT	CAWRLAGGFGELFF
TRBV9	TRBJ1-2	few	TRBD1	TGTGCCAGCAGCGCCACATCTGCCAGGGGGCGGAACTATGGCTACACCTTC	CASSATSARGRNYGYTF
TRBV5-1	TRBJ1-1	NA	TRBD1	TGCGCCAGCAGCAGGACAGGGATGAACACTGAAGCTTTCTTT	CASSRTGMNTEAFF
TRBV25-1	TRBJ2-1	once	NA	TGTGCCAGCAGTGAACCCGGGGGCCACAATGAGCAGTTCTTC	CASSEPGGHNEQFF
TRBV20-1	TRBJ1-1	NA	NA	TGCAGTGCTAGTCGGGAGACTGAAGCTTTCTTT	CSASRETEAFF
TRBV28	TRBJ2-5	NA	NA	TGTGCCAGCACCCTTCTTGCTAGAGAGACCCAGTACTTC	CASTLLARETQYF
TRBV27	TRBJ2-2	NA	TRBD1	TGTGCCAGCAGTTGGGGACAGGGGGCCGGGGAGCTGTTTTTT	CASSWGQGAGELFF
TRBV5-1	TRBJ2-7	NA	NA	TGCGCCAGCAGCTTGGGGGCCCCAGGGGCAGCCGGCGAGCAGTACTTC	CASSLGAPGAAGEQYF
TRBV6-5	TRBJ2-1	once	TRBD2	TGTGCCAGCACCGCGGGGGGAGGGCCAGGGGATGAGCAGTTCTTC	CASTAGGGPGDEQFF
TRBV5-8	TRBJ2-3	NA	TRBD2	TGTGCCAGCAGCTTGATTAGCGGGAACACAGATACGCAGTATTTT	CASSLISGNTDTQYF
TRBV4-3	TRBJ1-5	NA	NA	TGCGCCAGCAGCCAGTGGTCGGATCAGCCCCAGCATTTT	CASSQWSDQPQHF
TRBV4-1	TRBJ2-3	few	NA	TGCGCCAGCGGCGGACGGGACACAGATACGCAGTATTTT	CASGGRDTDTQYF
TRBV2	TRBJ2-3	NA	NA	TGTGCCAGCAGAACGAGACAAACAGATACGCAGTATTTT	CASRTRQTDTQYF
TRBV5-1	TRBJ2-7	NA	TRBD1	TGCGCCAGCAGCTTGACGGCAGGGGGAGTCTACGAGCAGTACTTC	CASSLTAGGVYEQYF
TRBV6-6	TRBJ2-7	NA	TRBD2	TGTGCCAGCAGCCCGTGGGCTAGCGGATACGAGCAGTACTTC	CASSPWASGYEQYF
TRBV19	TRBJ2-7	NA	NA	TGTGCCAGTAGTATAGGGAGACAGGAAAGGTTCGAGCAGTACTTC	CASSIGRQERFEQYF
TRBV5-1	TRBJ2-7	NA	NA	TGCGCCAGCAGCTTGATACAGGAAGGCGAGCAGTACTTC	CASSLIQEGEQYF